The 18 T cell receptor beta chains listed next were all sequenced from one sample in a study of blood T cells in healthy people across ages. Combining a sample-barcoded 5' primer with a J-beta primer mix, a second PCR ran for roughly 7 to 12 cycles. TCRdb fed the 5' RACE reads into MiXCR, producing one record per CDR3 protein. The top ten hold roughly 12% of the sample, which has 1.5 million to 2 million distinct CDR3 sequences, about 35% seen once. Material for sequencing was blood. These receptors were obtained from a woman aged 25 to 39 in good health.

This chain joins TRBV29-1 and TRBJ2-3; 10 bases are a match to TRBD2. The CDR3 has 15 residues. CDR1 SQVTM and CDR2 ANQGSEA come from the germline V gene. V trimming: 4 bases; J trimming: 0 bases; junction bases outside the gene matches: 4. As DNA, the CDR3 is TGCAGCGTTGCCCTAGCGGGGGAAAGCACAGATACGCAGTATTTT. It translates to CSVALAGESTDTQYF.

Comments on this clonotype: This may stem from a read error, because a much larger clone lies one nucleotide away. The conserved phenylalanine or tryptophan normally closing the CDR3 is absent here, so this likely arose from a read error. The CDR3 bases are TGTGCCAGCAACATAGCGGGGGGGCCCTCAGATACGCAGTATTCT. This encodes CASNIAGGPSDTQYS. V usage is TRBV12-3 or TRBV12-4 and J usage is TRBJ2-3, with 11 bases lining up with TRBD2. V lost 7 bases to trimming and J lost 4 bases; unmatched junction nucleotides: 7. The CDR3 sequence is 15 residues long.

CDR3 coding DNA: TGCGCCAGCAGCGAGCGGGGGCCACCCTACGAGCAGTACTTC. Translating gives CASSERGPPYEQYF. The V and J genes are TRBV10-1 and TRBJ2-7, with 8 bases fitting TRBD2. Unmatched junction bases numbered 6, after V lost 6 bases and J lost 2 bases. CDR3 length: 14 amino acids. Germline V gene data show CDR1 as WNHNN and CDR2 as SYGVQD (reference sequence).

This clonotype has more than one count but fewer than ten. The V gene is TRBV3-1, the J gene TRBJ2-5, with 11 bases identical to TRBD2. The last part of the DNA fits TRBJ2-7 better; the J call may be wrong. CDR1 LGHDT and CDR2 YNNKEL come from the germline V gene (reference sequence). The CDR3 runs to 16 residues. The CDR3 loop is CASSQDLLAGGGEQYF. Here the CDR3 DNA reads TGTGCCAGCAGCCAAGACCTGCTAGCGGGAGGCGGCGAGCAGTACTTC.

V is TRBV9 and J is TRBJ1-1; D gene uncertain. The CDR3 is 15 residues long. V dropped 1 base and J dropped 1 base, with 11 bases sitting between them. In germline, CDR1 is SGDLS, CDR2 YYNGEE. The CDR3 DNA reads TGTGCCAGCAGCGTACAGGCAGGTTGGAACACTGAAGCTTTCTTT. Translated, it gives CASSVQAGWNTEAFF. The entire variable domain, with the rest obtained from reference TRBV9 and TRBJ1-1, is as follows: DSGVTQTPKHLITATGQRVTLRCSPRSGDLSVYWYQQSLDQGLQFLIQYYNGEERAKGNILERFSAQQFPDLHSELNLSSLELGDSALYFCASSVQAGWNTEAFFGQGTRLTVV.

The chain couples TRBV4-1 to TRBJ2-7; 9 positions match TRBD2. V was clipped by 2 bases and J by 0 bases; unmatched bases: 2. Germline assignment: CDR1 MGHRA and CDR2 YSYEKL. The CDR3 extends over 15 amino acids. Here the CDR3 reads CASSQSAGGSYEQYF. CDR3 bases: TGCGCCAGCAGCCAATCAGCGGGGGGCTCCTACGAGCAGTACTTC.

The chain has TRBV12-3 or TRBV12-4 and TRBJ2-1, with 13 bases aligning to TRBD2. V shed 5 bases and J 3 bases; nucleotides not matched to a gene: 4. The CDR3 consists of 16 residues. CDR3 sequence reads: CASSRTSGSFYNEQFF. The CDR3 DNA reads as TGTGCCAGCAGTAGGACTAGCGGGAGTTTCTACAATGAGCAGTTCTTC.

The V gene is TRBV7-2, the J gene TRBJ2-7; 7 bases align to TRBD1. The CDR3 is 15 residues long. Germline V lookup: CDR1 SGHTA, CDR2 FQGNSA. The J segment lost 0 bases and the V segment lost 5 bases, leaving 7 bases of the junction unmatched. The CDR3 loop is CASSPGTAFSYEQYF. CDR3 bases: TGTGCCAGCAGCCCAGGGACAGCTTTCTCCTACGAGCAGTACTTC.

This clonotype has a handful of counts. The V gene is TRBV5-1, the J gene TRBJ2-3; D possibly corresponds to TRBD2 (6 bases). In germline, CDR1 is SGHRS, CDR2 YFSETQ. The length of the CDR3 is 15 residues. Trimming removed 6 bases at V and 2 bases at J, with 16 bases between. Here the CDR3 reads CASIATRDPTDTQYF. The CDR3 nucleotides read TGCGCCAGCATAGCGACGCGGGACCCCACAGATACGCAGTATTTT.

In its sample, this clonotype was seen a few times. The genes are TRBV5-1 and TRBJ1-1; possibly TRBD1 for D (5 bases). This CDR3 is built from 14 residues. Germline CDR1 and CDR2: SGHRS and YFSETQ. V lost 1 base and J lost 5, with 12 bases in between. The CDR3 reads CASSLTVGPTEAFF. The CDR3 DNA reads TGCGCCAGCAGCTTGACTGTGGGGCCAACTGAAGCTTTCTTT.

This clonotype was detected a few times. This sequence joins TRBV12-3 or TRBV12-4 and TRBJ1-2; D not certain. CDR3 length: 16 amino acids. Trimming removed 4 bases at V and 6 bases at J, with 21 bases between. The CDR3 coding sequence is TGTGCCAGCAGTTCCTCAATACCTGGACCTGGAGATGGCTACACCTTC. It translates to CASSSSIPGPGDGYTF.

The CDR3, as DNA: TGTGCCAGCAGTTACTCCCAGGGCTCAGGGGCCAACGTCCTGACTTTC. Amino acids: CASSYSQGSGANVLTF. The chain is built from TRBV6-5 and TRBJ2-6; D is perhaps TRBD1 (5 bases). The ends were cut back, 0 bases at V and 4 bases at J, with 10 bases in the middle. Germline loops: CDR1 MNHEY, CDR2 SVGAGI. The CDR3 runs 16 residues.

This chain joins TRBV20-1 and TRBJ2-3; D unresolved. Germline loops: CDR1 DFQATT, CDR2 SNEGSKA (reference sequence). The CDR3 is 13 residues long. V lost 3 bases, J lost 0 bases, and 7 bases lay in between. The CDR3: CSASNRSTDTQYF. CDR3 bases: TGCAGTGCTAGTAACAGAAGCACAGATACGCAGTATTTT.

The count of this clonotype is one. V is TRBV12-3 or TRBV12-4 and J is TRBJ2-1; D gene unclear. This CDR3 has 11 amino acids. The V end was cut by 8 bases, the J end by 6 bases, with 8 bases between. CDR3 coding DNA: TGTGCCAGCGCCTATGGCAATGAGCAGTTCTTC. It codes for CASAYGNEQFF.

This chain connects TRBV3-1 to TRBJ2-5; perhaps TRBD2 as D (5 bases). The length of the CDR3 is 13 residues. Germline CDR1 and CDR2: LGHDT and YNNKEL (reference sequence). The ends were cut back, 3 bases at V and 5 bases at J, with 10 bases in the middle. The CDR3 here is CASSQASRETQYF. CDR3 in DNA: TGTGCCAGCAGCCAGGCTAGCCGGGAGACCCAGTACTTC.

This sequence joins TRBV20-1 and TRBJ2-6; D perhaps matches TRBD2 (5 bases). The CDR3 runs to 14 residues. Trimming stripped 6 bases from V and 1 base from J, with 10 bases between. The germline V gene encodes CDR1 DFQATT and CDR2 SNEGSKA (reference sequence). CDR3 sequence reads: CSASGLSGANVLTF. The CDR3, as DNA: TGCAGTGCCTCGGGATTGTCTGGGGCCAACGTCCTGACTTTC.

This clonotype has more than one count but fewer than ten. This chain uses TRBV6-1 with TRBJ1-2; unclear D gene. The CDR3 loop spans 15 amino acids. Trimming cost V 6 bases and J 2 bases, with 16 bases left between them. Germline lookup yields CDR1 MNHNS and CDR2 SASEGT. The CDR3 spells CASRKFRTTNYGYTF. The CDR3 DNA follows: TGTGCCAGCAGAAAATTCAGGACGACGAACTATGGCTACACCTTC.

This clonotype has more than one count but fewer than ten. V and J are TRBV2 and TRBJ2-5; 13 positions match TRBD2. Germline assignment: CDR1 SNHLY and CDR2 FYNNEI. Trimming cost V 6 bases and J 3 bases; bases outside gene matches: 7. CDR3 length: 16 amino acids. CDR3 amino acids: CASRPGLAGQKETQYF. Written as DNA, the CDR3 is TGTGCCAGCAGGCCGGGACTAGCGGGACAGAAAGAGACCCAGTACTTC.